This record looks at one TCR beta chain sequence and its context. This sample was included in a study of blood T cell repertoires in COVID-19. Study background: From the United States, Italy and Spain came samples of acute and convalescent COVID-19. T cells, B-cell-depleted T cells, or PBMCs provided the cDNA or gDNA that served as material.

CDR1 SQVTM and CDR2 ANQGSEA come from the germline V gene. The V gene end was trimmed by 6 bases and the J gene end by 8 bases; junction bases not matched to a gene: 17. This CDR3 spans 16 amino acids. As originally analysed: Counts of nucleated cells, estimated from reference gene primer amplification, were obtained. Measured with immunoSEQ multiplex PCR; TCRdb has only the in-frame clones, and not every one. The DNA was the basis for D and trimming; V, J and clone size are from that table. The top ten clones hold around 13% of a sample with roughly 65,000 clones, about 89% of them seen once. This clonotype was obtained from a woman aged 60-70 years with acute or convalescent COVID-19. The chain links TRBV29-1 to TRBJ1-4, with 8 positions matching TRBD1. Sequences were obtained from peripheral blood. CDR3 loop: CSVDTNGQGGGEKLFF. The CDR3, as DNA: TGCAGCGTGGATACAAACGGACAGGGAGGAGGAGAAAAACTGTTTTTT.